This T cell receptor (beta chain) came from a study of control samples from healthy donors and cancer patients. The germline V gene encodes CDR1 MDHEN and CDR2 SYDVKM. The length of the CDR3 is 16 residues. Trimming pared 2 bases from V and 2 bases from J, leaving 14 bases between. Sequencing used immunoSEQ multiplex PCR; TCRdb keeps in-frame clones, though not all of them. The sample includes around 120,000 clones, more than 85% of them seen just once. Sequencing input: blood. The chain carries TRBV28 and TRBJ2-3, with D tentatively TRBD2 (6 bases). The clonotype was recovered from a woman under 30 in good health. This chain's CDR3 is CASSLGTGLLTDTQYF. The CDR3 DNA follows: TGTGCCAGCAGTTTAGGGACGGGACTCCTCACAGATACGCAGTATTTT.